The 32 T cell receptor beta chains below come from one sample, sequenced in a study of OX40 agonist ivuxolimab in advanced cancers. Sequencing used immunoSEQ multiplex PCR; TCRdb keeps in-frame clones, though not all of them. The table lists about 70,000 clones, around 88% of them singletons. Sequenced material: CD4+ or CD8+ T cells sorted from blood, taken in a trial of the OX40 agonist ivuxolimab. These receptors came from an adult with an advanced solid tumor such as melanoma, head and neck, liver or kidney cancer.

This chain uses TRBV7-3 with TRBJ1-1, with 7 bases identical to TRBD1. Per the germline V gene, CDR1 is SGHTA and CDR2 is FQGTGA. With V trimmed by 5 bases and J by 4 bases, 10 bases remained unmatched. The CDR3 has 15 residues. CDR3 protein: CASSQGGAVSTEAFF. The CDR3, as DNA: TGTGCCAGCAGCCAAGGGGGCGCGGTGAGCACTGAAGCTTTCTTT.

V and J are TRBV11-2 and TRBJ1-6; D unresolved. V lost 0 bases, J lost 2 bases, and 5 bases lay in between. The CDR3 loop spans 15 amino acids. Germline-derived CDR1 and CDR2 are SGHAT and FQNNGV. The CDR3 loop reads CASSLDGAYNSPLHF. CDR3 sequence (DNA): TGTGCCAGCAGCTTAGACGGGGCCTATAATTCACCCCTCCACTTT.

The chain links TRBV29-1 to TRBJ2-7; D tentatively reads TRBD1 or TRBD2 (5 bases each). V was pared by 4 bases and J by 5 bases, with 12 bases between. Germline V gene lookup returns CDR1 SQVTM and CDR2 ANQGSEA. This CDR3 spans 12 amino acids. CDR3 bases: TGCAGCGTTGTCAAGGGACGCCACGAGCAGTACTTC. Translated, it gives CSVVKGRHEQYF.

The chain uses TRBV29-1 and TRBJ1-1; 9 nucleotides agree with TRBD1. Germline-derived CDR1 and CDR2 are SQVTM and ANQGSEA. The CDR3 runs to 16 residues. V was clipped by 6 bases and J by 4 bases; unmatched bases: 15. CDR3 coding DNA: TGCAGCGTAGTCCCCGGGACAGGGCCTCGAGGCACTGAAGCTTTCTTT. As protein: CSVVPGTGPRGTEAFF.

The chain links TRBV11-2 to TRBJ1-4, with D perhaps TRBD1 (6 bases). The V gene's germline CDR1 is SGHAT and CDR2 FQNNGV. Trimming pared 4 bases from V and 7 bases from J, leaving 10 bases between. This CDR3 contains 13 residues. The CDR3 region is CASSSRGGEKLFF. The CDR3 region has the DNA TGTGCCAGCAGCTCCCGAGGGGGTGAAAAACTGTTTTTT.

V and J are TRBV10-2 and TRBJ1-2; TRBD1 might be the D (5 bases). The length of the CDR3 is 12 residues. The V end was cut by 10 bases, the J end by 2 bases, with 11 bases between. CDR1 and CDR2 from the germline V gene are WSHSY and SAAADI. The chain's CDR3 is CATLGDNYGYTF. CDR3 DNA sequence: TGCGCCACCCTGGGGGACAACTATGGCTACACCTTC.

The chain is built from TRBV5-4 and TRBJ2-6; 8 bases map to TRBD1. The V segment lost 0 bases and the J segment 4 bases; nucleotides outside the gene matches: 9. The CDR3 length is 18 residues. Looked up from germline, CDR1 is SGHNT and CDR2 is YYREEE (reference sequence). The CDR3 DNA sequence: TGTGCCAGCAGCTTGGGCCTCAGGGGGCGCGGAGGGGCCAACGTCCTGACTTTC. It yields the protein CASSLGLRGRGGANVLTF.

The CDR3 nucleotides read TGTGCCAGCAGGGCAGGGACAGCTCCGGGACTAGCGGGAGAGCGTTCCTACAATGAGCAGTTCTTC. Protein sequence: CASRAGTAPGLAGERSYNEQFF. The chain has TRBV27 and TRBJ2-1; 14 bases agree with TRBD2. This CDR3 spans 22 amino acids. CDR1 MNHEY and CDR2 SMNVEV come from the germline V gene (reference sequence). Trimming at V came to 6 bases and at J to 1 base, leaving 20 bases not matched to a gene.

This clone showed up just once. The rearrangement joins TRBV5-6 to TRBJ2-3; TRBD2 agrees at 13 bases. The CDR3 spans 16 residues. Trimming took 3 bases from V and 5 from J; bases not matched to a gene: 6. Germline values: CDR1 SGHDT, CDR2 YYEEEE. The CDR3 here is CASSYGTSGAGDTQYF. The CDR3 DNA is TGTGCCAGCAGCTACGGGACTAGCGGGGCGGGAGATACGCAGTATTTT.

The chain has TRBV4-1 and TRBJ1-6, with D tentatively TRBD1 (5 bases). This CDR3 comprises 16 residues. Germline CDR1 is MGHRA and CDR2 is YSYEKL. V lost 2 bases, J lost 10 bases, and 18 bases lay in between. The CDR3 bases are TGCGCCAGCAGCCAACACCGGGGCCGAGGCAGATCACCCCTCCACTTT. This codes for CASSQHRGRGRSPLHF.

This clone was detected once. The chain's CDR3 is CASRGGLGTEAFF. The CDR3 nucleotides read TGTGCCAGCAGAGGCGGATTAGGCACTGAAGCTTTCTTT. J is TRBJ1-1 and V is TRBV21-1. TRBV21-1 is listed as a pseudogene. This CDR3 contains 13 residues.

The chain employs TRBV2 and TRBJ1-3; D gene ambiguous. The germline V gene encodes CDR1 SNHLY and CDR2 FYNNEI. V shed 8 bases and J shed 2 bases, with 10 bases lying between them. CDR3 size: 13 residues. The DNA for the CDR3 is TGTGCCAGCGGCGGGCAGACTGGAAACACCATATATTTT. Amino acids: CASGGQTGNTIYF.

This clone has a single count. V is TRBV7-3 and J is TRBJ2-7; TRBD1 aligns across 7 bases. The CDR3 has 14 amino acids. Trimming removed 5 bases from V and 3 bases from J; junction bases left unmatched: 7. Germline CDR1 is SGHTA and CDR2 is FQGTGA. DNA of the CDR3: TGTGCCAGCAGCCCCGGACAGGCCAGCTACGAGCAGTACTTC. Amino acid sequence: CASSPGQASYEQYF.

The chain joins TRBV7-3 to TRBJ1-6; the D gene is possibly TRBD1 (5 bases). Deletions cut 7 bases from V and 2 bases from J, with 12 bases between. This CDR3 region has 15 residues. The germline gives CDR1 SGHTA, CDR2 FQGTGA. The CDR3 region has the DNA TGTGCCAGCATGGCCGGGACCCCCTATAATTCACCCCTCCACTTT. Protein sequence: CASMAGTPYNSPLHF.

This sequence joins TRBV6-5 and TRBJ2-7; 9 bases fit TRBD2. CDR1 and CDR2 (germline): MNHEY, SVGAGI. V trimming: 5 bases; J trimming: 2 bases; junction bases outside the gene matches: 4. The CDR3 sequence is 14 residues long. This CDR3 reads CASSRAGGPYEQYF. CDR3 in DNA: TGTGCCAGCAGTCGGGCGGGAGGGCCCTACGAGCAGTACTTC.

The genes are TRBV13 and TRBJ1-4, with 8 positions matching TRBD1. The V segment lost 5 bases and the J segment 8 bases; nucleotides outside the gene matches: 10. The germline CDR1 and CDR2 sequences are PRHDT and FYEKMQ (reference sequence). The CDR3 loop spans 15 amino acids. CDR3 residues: CASSLKTGAEEKLFF. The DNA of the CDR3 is TGTGCCAGCAGCCTTAAGACAGGGGCTGAAGAAAAACTGTTTTTT.

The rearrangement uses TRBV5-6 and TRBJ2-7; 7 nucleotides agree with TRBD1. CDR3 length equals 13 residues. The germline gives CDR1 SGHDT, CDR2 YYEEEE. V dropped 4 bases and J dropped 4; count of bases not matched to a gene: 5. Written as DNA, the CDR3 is TGTGCCAGCAGCCGGGGACAGAAATACGAGCAGTACTTC. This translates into CASSRGQKYEQYF.

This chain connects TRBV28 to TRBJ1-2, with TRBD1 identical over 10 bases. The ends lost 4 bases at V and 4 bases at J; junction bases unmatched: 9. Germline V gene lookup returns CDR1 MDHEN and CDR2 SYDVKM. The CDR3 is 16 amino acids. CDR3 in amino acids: CASSSARTGGTYGYTF. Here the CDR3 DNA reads TGTGCCAGCAGTTCCGCAAGGACAGGGGGGACCTATGGCTACACCTTC.

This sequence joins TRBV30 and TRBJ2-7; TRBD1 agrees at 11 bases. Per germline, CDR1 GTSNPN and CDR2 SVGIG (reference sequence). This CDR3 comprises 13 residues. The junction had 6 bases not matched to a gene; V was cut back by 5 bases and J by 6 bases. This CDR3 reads CAWGRGQGVEQYF. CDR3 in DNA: TGTGCCTGGGGGCGGGGACAGGGGGTCGAGCAGTACTTC.

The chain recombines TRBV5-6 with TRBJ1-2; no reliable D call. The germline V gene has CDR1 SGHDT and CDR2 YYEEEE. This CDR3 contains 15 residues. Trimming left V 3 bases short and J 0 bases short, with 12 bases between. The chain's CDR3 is CASSYHREPNYGYTF. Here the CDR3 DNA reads TGTGCCAGCAGCTACCACCGGGAGCCTAACTATGGCTACACCTTC.

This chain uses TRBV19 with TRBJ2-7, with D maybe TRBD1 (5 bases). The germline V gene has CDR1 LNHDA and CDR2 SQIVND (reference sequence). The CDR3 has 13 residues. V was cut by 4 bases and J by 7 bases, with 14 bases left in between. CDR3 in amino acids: CASSNGAGGEQYF. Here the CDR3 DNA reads TGTGCCAGTAGTAATGGGGCCGGTGGGGAGCAGTACTTC.

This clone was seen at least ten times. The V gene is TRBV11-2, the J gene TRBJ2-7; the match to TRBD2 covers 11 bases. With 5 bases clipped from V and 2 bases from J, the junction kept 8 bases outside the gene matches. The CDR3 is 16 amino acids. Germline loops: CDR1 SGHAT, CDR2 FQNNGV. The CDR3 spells CASSLSTSGTTYEQYF. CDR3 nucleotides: TGTGCCAGCAGCCTATCGACTAGCGGGACTACCTACGAGCAGTACTTC.

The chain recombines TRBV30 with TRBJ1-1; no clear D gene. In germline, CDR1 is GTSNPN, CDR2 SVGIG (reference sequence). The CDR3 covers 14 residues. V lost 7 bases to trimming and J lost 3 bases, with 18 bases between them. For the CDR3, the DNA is TGTGCCTCCTCGCCAAGGGTTTTGGACACTGAAGCTTTCTTT. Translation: CASSPRVLDTEAFF.

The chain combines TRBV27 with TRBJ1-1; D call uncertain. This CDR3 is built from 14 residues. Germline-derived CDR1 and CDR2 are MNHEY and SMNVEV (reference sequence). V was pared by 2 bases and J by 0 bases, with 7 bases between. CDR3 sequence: CASSLVPMNTEAFF. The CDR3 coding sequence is TGTGCCAGCAGTTTAGTGCCTATGAACACTGAAGCTTTCTTT.

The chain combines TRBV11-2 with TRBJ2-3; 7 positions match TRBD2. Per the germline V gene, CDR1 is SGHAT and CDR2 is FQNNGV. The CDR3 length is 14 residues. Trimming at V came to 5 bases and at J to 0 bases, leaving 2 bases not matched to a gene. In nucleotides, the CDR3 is TGTGCCAGCAGCGGTAGCGGGAGCACAGATACGCAGTATTTT. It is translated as CASSGSGSTDTQYF.

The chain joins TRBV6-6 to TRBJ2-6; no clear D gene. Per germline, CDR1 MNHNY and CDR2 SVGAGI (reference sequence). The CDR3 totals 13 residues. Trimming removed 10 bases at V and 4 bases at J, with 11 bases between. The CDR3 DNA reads TGTGCCACCCTGGAAGCCGGGGCCAACGTCCTGACTTTC. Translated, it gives CATLEAGANVLTF.

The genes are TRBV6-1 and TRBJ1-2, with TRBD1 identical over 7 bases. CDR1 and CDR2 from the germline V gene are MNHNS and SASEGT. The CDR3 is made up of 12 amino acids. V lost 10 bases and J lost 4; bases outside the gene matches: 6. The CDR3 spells CAIRQGGYGYTF. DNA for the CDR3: TGTGCCATAAGACAGGGAGGCTATGGCTACACCTTC.

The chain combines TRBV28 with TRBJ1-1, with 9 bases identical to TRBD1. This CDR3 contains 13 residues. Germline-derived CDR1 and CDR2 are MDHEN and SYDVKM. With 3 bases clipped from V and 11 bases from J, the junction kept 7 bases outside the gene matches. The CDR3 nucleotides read TGTGCCAGCAGTTTCATCCGACAGGGGGAGGCTTTCTTT. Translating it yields CASSFIRQGEAFF.

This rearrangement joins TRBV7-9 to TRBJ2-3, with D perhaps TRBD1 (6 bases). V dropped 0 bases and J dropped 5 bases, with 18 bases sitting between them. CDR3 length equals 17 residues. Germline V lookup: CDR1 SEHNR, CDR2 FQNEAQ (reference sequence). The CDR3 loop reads CASSLAGPRQEKDTQYF. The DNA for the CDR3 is TGTGCCAGCAGCTTAGCTGGCCCCAGACAGGAGAAAGATACGCAGTATTTT.

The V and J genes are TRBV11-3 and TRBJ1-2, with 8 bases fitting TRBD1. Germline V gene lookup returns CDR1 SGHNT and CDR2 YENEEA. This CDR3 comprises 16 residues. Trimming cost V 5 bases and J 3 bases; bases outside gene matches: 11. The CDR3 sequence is CASSQEGRTGHYGYTF. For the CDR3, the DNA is TGTGCCAGCAGCCAAGAGGGTCGGACAGGGCACTATGGCTACACCTTC. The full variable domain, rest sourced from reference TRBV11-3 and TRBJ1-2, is EAGVVQSPRYKIIEKKQPVAFWCNPISGHNTLYWYLQNLGQGPELLIRYENEEAVDDSQLPKDRFSAERLKGVDSTLKIQPAELGDSAVYLCASSQEGRTGHYGYTFGSGTRLTVV.

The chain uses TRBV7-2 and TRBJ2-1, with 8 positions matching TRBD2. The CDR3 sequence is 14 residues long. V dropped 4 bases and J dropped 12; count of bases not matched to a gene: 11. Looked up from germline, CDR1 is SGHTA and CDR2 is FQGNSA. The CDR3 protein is CASSWGGSGAMQFF. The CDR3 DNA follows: TGTGCCAGCAGCTGGGGGGGTAGCGGGGCGATGCAGTTCTTC. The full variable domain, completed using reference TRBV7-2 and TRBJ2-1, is GAGVSQSPSNKVTEKGKDVELRCDPISGHTALYWYRQSLGQGLEFLIYFQGNSAPDKSGLPSDRFSAERTGGSVSTLTIQRTQQEDSAVYLCASSWGGSGAMQFFGPGTRLTVL.

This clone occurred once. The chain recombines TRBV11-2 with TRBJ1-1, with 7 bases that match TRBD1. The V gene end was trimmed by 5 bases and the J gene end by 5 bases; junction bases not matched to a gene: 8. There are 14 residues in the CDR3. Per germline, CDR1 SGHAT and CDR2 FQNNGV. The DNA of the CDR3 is TGTGCCAGCAGCGGAGTACAGGGGCGGACTGAAGCTTTCTTT. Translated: CASSGVQGRTEAFF.